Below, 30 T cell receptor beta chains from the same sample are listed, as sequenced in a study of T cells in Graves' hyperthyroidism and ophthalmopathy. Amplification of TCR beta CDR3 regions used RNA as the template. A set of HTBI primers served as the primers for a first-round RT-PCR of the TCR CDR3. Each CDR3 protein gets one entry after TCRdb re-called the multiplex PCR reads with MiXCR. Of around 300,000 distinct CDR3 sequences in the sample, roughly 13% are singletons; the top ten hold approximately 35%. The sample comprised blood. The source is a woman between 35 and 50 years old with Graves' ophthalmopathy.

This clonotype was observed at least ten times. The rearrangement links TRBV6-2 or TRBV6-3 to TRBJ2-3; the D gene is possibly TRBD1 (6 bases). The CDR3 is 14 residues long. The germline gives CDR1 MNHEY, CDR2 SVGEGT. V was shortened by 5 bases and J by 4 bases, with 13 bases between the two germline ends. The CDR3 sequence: CASSPGQNPDTQYF. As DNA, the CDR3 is TGTGCCAGCAGTCCCGGACAGAACCCAGATACGCAGTATTTT.

CDR3 residues: CASSVEEGAEAFF. DNA of the CDR3: TGTGCCAGCAGCGTAGAAGAAGGGGCTGAAGCTTTCTTT. This chain joins TRBV9 and TRBJ1-1, with a possible D match to TRBD1 (5 bases). The CDR3 runs 13 residues. Trimming cost V 0 bases and J 6 bases, with 9 bases left between them. Germline V CDR1 and CDR2: SGDLS, YYNGEE.

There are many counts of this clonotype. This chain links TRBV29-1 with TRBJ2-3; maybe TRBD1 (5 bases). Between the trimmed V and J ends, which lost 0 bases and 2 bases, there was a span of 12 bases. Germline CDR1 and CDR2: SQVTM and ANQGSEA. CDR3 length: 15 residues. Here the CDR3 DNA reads TGCAGCGTTGAAGATGGGGCCAGGTTCACAGATACGCAGTATTTT. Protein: CSVEDGARFTDTQYF.

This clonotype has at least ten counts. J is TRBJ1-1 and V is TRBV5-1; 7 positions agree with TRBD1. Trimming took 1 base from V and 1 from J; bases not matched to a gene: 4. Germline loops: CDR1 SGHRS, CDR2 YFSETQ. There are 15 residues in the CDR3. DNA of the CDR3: TGCGCCAGCAGCTTGACAGGGGATCCGAACACTGAAGCTTTCTTT. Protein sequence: CASSLTGDPNTEAFF. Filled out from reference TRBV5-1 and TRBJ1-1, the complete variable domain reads KAGVTQTPRYLIKTRGQQVTLSCSPISGHRSVSWYQQTPGQGLQFLFEYFSETQRNKGNFPGRFSGRQFSNSRSEMNVSTLELGDSALYLCASSLTGDPNTEAFFGQGTRLTVV.

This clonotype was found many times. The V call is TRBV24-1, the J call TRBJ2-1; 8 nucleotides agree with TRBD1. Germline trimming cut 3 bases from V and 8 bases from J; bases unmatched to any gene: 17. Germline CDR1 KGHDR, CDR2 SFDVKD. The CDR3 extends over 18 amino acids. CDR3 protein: CATSDPKPDRGYNDEQFF. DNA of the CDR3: TGTGCCACCAGTGATCCCAAACCCGACAGGGGCTACAACGATGAGCAGTTCTTC.

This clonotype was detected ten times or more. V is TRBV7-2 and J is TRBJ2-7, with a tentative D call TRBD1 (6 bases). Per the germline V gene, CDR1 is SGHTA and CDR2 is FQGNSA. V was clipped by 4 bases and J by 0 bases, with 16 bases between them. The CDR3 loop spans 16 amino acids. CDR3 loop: CASSSRGTFSSYEQYF. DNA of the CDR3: TGTGCCAGCAGCTCCCGTGGGACATTTAGCTCCTACGAGCAGTACTTC.

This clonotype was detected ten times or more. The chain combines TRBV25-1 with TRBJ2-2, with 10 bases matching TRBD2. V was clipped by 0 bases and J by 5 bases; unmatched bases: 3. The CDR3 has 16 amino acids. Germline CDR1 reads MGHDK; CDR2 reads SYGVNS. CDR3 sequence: CASSEYLAGVTGELFF. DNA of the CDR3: TGTGCCAGCAGTGAATATCTAGCGGGAGTTACCGGGGAGCTGTTTTTT. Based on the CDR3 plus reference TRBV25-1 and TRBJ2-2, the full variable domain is EADIYQTPRYLVIGTGKKITLECSQTMGHDKMYWYQQDPGMELHLIHYSYGVNSTEKGDLSSESTVSRIRTEHFPLTLESARPSHTSQYLCASSEYLAGVTGELFFGEGSRLTVL.

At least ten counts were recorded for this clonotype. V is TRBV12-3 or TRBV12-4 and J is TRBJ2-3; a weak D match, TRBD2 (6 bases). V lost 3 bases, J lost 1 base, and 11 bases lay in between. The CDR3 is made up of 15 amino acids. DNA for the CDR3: TGTGCCAGCAGTTTGACGGGGGACCGCACAGATACGCAGTATTTT. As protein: CASSLTGDRTDTQYF.

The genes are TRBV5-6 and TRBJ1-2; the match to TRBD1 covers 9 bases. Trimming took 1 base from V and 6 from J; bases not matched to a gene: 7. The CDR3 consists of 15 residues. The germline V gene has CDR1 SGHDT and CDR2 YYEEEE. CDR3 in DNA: TGTGCCAGCAGCTTGCAAGGACAGGGGAGAAATGGCTACACCTTC. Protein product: CASSLQGQGRNGYTF.

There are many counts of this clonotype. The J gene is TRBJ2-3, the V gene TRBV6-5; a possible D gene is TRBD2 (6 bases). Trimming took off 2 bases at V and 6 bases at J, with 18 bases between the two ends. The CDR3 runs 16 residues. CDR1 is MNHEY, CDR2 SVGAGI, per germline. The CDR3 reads CASSYGRTTQGDTQYF. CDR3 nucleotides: TGTGCCAGCAGTTACGGGAGGACAACACAAGGGGATACGCAGTATTTT.

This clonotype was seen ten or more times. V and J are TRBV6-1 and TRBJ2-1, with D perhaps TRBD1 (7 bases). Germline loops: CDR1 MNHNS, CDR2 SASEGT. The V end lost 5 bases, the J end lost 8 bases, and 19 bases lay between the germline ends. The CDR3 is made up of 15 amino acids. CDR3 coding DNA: TGTGCCAGCAGTTCAAGACGGGGCGGGACAGATGAGCAGTTCTTC. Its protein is CASSSRRGGTDEQFF.

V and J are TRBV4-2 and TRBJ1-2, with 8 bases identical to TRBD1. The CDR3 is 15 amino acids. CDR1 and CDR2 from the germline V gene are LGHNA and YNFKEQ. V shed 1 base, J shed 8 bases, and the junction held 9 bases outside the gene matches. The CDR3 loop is CASSQATQGAVGYTF. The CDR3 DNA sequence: TGTGCCAGCAGCCAAGCAACCCAGGGGGCGGTAGGCTACACCTTC.

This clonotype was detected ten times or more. The CDR3 sequence: CASSLGPPETQYF. DNA of the CDR3: TGTGCCAGCAGCTTGGGGCCGCCGGAGACCCAGTACTTC. V usage is TRBV5-6 and J usage is TRBJ2-5; the D is unclear. Per the germline V gene, CDR1 is SGHDT and CDR2 is YYEEEE. Trimming shortened V by 0 bases and J by 5 bases, and 8 bases separated the two germline ends. The CDR3 consists of 13 residues.

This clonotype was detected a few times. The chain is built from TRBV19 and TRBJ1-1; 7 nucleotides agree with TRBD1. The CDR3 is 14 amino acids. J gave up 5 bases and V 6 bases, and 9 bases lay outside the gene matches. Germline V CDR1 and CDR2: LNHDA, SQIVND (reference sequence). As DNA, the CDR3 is TGTGCCAGTAGCAGAACAGGGGCTCGTACTGAAGCTTTCTTT. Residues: CASSRTGARTEAFF.

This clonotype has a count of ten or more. CDR3 in DNA: TGTGCCAGCAGCCTGGCTGCCTATGAGCAGTTCTTC. It specifies CASSLAAYEQFF. The V gene is TRBV6-2 or TRBV6-3, the J gene TRBJ2-1; D unclear. CDR3 length: 12 residues. Germline V gives CDR1 MNHEY, CDR2 SVGEGT. V lost 6 bases and J lost 8, with 11 bases in between.

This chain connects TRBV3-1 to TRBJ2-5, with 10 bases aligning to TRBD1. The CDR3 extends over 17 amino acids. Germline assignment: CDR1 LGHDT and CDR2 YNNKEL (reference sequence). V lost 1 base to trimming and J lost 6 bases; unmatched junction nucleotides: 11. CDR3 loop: CASSQGPETGGGKTQYF. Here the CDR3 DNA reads TGTGCCAGCAGCCAAGGACCCGAGACAGGGGGCGGGAAGACCCAGTACTTC.

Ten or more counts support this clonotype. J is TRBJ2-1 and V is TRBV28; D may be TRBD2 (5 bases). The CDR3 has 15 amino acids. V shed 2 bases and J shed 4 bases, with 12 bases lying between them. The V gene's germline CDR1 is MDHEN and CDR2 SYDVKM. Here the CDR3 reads CASSLIQRSYNEQFF. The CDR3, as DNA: TGTGCCAGCAGTTTAATCCAGCGGAGTTACAATGAGCAGTTCTTC.

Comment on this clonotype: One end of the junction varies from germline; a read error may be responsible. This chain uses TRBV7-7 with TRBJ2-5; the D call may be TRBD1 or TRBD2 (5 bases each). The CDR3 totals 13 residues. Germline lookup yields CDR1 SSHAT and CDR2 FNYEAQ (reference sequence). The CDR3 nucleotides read TGTGCTAGCAGCGGACAAATACAAGAGACCCAGTACTTC. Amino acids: CASSGQIQETQYF.

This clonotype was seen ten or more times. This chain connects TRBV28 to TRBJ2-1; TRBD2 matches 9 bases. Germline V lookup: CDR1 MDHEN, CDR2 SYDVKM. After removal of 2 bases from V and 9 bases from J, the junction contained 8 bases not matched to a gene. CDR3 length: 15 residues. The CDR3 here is CASSLPRREGPEQFF. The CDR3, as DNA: TGTGCCAGCAGTTTACCAAGGCGGGAGGGCCCTGAGCAGTTCTTC. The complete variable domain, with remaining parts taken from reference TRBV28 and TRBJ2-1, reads DVKVTQSSRYLVKRTGEKVFLECVQDMDHENMFWYRQDPGLGLRLIYFSYDVKMKEKGDIPEGYSVSREKKERFSLILESASTNQTSMYLCASSLPRREGPEQFFGPGTRLTVL.

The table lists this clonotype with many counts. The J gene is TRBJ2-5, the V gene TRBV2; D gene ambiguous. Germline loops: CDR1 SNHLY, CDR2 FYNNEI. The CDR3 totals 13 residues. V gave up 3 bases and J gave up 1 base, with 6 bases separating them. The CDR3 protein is CASSDSIQETQYF. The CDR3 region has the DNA TGTGCCAGCAGTGACAGCATCCAAGAGACCCAGTACTTC.

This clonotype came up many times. The CDR3 DNA reads as TGTGCCAGCAGTATGGGACTAGCGGAGCAGTTCTTC. It specifies CASSMGLAEQFF. V and J are TRBV2 and TRBJ2-1; 10 bases line up with TRBD2. The CDR3 is 12 amino acids. V gave up 5 bases and J gave up 10 bases; unmatched junction bases: 2. Looked up from germline, CDR1 is SNHLY and CDR2 is FYNNEI.

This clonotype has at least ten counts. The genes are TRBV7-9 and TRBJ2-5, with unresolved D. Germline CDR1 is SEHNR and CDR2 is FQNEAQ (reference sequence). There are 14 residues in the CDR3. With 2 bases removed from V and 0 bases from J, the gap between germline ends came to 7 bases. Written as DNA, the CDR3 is TGTGCCAGCAGCTTAAGGGCGAACCAAGAGACCCAGTACTTC. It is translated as CASSLRANQETQYF.

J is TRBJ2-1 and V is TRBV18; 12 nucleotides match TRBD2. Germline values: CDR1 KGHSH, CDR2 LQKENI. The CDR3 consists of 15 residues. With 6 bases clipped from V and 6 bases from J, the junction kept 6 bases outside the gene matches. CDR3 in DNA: TGTGCCAGCTCGCCCGGACTAGCGGGGATCAATGAGCAGTTCTTC. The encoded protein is CASSPGLAGINEQFF.

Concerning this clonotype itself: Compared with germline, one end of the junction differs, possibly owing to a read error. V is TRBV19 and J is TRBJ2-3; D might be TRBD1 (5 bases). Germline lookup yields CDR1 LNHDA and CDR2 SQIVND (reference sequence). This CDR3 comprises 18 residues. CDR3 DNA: TGTGCCAATAGTATCTATAGGGGTGACCTAATTGACACAGATACGCAGTATTTT. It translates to CANSIYRGDLIDTDTQYF.

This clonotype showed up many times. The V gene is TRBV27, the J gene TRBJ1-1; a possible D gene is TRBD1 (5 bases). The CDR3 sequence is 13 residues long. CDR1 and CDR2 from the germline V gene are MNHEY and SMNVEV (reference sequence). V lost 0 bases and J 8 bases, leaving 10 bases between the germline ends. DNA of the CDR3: TGTGCCAGCAGTTTATCGGTAAGGGGCGAAGCTTTCTTT. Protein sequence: CASSLSVRGEAFF.

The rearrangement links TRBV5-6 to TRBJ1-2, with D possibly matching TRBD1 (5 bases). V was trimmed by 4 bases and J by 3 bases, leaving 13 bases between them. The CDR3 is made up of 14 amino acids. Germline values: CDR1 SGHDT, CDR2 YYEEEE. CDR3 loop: CASSPGTDYYGYTF. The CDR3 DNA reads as TGTGCCAGCAGCCCCGGGACGGATTACTATGGCTACACCTTC. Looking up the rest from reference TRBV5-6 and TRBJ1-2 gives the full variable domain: DAGVTQSPTHLIKTRGQQVTLRCSPKSGHDTVSWYQQALGQGPQFIFQYYEEEERQRGNFPDRFSGHQFPNYSSELNVNALLLGDSALYLCASSPGTDYYGYTFGSGTRLTVV.

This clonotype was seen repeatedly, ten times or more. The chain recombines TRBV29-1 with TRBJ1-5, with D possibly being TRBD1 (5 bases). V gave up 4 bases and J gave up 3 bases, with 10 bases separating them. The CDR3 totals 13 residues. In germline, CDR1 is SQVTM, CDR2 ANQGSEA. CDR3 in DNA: TGCAGCGTTGTGCTGGGGACCAATCAGCCCCAGCATTTT. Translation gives CSVVLGTNQPQHF. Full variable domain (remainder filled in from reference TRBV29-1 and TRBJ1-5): SAVISQKPSRDICQRGTSLTIQCQVDSQVTMMFWYRQQPGQSLTLIATANQGSEATYESGFVIDKFPISRPNLTFSTLTVSNMSPEDSSIYLCSVVLGTNQPQHFGDGTRLSIL.

In DNA, the CDR3 is TGTGCCATTGTCAGGGGGGTAGAGACCCAGTACTTC. This codes for CAIVRGVETQYF. The chain combines TRBV10-3 with TRBJ2-5; TRBD1 is a possible D gene (7 bases). This CDR3 is 12 amino acids long. CDR1 ENHRY and CDR2 SYGVKD come from the germline V gene. V shed 9 bases and J shed 4 bases, with 12 bases lying between them.

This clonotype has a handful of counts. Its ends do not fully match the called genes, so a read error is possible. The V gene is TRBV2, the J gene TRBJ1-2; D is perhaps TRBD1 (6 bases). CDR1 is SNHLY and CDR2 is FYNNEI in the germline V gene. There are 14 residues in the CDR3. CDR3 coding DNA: TGTGCCAGCGGGATATGGGAGGGGGTGATCAGAGAGGCCTTC. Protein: CASGIWEGVIREAF.

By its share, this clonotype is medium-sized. The CDR3 here is CASSSLWGQGATNEKLFF. DNA for the CDR3: TGTGCCAGCAGTTCTCTTTGGGGACAGGGGGCAACTAATGAAAAACTGTTTTTT. The gene calls are TRBV28 and TRBJ1-4, with 11 bases that match TRBD1. The junction had 7 bases not matched to a gene; V was cut back by 4 bases and J by 0 bases. CDR3 length: 18 amino acids. Per the germline V gene, CDR1 is MDHEN and CDR2 is SYDVKM.